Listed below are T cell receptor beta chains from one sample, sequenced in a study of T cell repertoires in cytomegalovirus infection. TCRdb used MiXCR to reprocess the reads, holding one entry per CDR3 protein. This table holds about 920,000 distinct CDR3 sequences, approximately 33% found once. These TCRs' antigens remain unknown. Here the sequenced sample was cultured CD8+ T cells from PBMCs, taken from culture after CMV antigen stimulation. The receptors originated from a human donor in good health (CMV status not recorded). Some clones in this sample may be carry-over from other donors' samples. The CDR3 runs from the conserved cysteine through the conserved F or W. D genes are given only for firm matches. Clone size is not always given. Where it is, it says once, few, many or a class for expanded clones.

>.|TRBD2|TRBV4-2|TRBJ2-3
TGTGCCAGCAGTTCTCCCCTAAGCGGGGGGGAGGTAGATACGCAGTATTTT
CASSSPLSGGEVDTQYF
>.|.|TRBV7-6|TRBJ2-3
TGTGCCAGCAGCGATAACCTAGATACGCAGTATTTT
CASSDNLDTQYF
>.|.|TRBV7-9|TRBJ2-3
TGTGCCAGCAGCCGGAGGGGGGGCGTCACAGATACGCAGTATTTT
CASSRRGGVTDTQYF
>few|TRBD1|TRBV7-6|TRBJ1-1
TGTGCCAGCAGCTTAGTGGGACAGATAAACACTGAAGCTTTCTTT
CASSLVGQINTEAFF
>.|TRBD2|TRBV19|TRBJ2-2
TGTGCCAGTAGTCTCATTTCTAGCGGCCGAACGAACACCGGGGAGCTGTTTTTT
CASSLISSGRTNTGELFF
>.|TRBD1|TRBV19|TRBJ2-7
TGTGCCAGTACCGCCGGGACAGGCCTCTACGAGCAGTACTTC
CASTAGTGLYEQYF
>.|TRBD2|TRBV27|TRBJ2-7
TGTGCCAGCAGTTTAGGGGACGGGGGGTACGGGCAGTACTTC
CASSLGDGGYGQYF
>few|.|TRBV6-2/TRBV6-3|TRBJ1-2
TGTGCCAGCAGTCACCGGGACGTTTTCTATGGCTACACCTTC
CASSHRDVFYGYTF
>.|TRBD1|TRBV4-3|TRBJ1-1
TGCGCCAGCAGCCAAGGGGGACAGATTGAAGCTTTCTTT
CASSQGGQIEAFF
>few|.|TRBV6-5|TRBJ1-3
TGTGCCAGCAGTTACAGTTCGGGGATTGGAAACACCATATATTTT
CASSYSSGIGNTIYF
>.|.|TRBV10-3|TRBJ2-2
TGTGCCATCAAGTCGGGTCAGAACACCGGGGAGCTGTTTTTT
CAIKSGQNTGELFF
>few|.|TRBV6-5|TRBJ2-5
TGTGCCAGCAGTTACCCGTGGTCGGAGACCCAGTACTTC
CASSYPWSETQYF
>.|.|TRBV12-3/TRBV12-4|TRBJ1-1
TGTGCCAGCAGTCATACCGACAGATCCACTGAAGCTTTCTTT
CASSHTDRSTEAFF
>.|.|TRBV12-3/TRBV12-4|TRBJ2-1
TGTGCCAGCAGTCTTCGAGGGATTTTACCGACGGATGAGCAGTTCTTC
CASSLRGILPTDEQFF
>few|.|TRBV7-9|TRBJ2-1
TGTGCCAGCAGCCCCGCCCTAGGTTTAAGGGAAGGAATCTACAATGAGCAGTTCTTC
CASSPALGLREGIYNEQFF
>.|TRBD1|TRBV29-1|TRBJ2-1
TGCAGCGTTGAAGGGACAGGGGGGAATGAGCAGTTCTTC
CSVEGTGGNEQFF
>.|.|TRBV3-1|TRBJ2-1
TGTGCCAGCAGCGATACGGGGGGCAGCTCCTACAATGAGCAGTTCTTC
CASSDTGGSSYNEQFF
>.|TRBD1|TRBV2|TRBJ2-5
TGTGCCAGCATTCCGCAGGGGGTGGAAGAGACCCAGTACTTC
CASIPQGVEETQYF
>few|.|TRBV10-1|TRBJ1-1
TGCGCCACCTCCGACCCCGGCAGACTTGAAGCTTTCTTT
CATSDPGRLEAFF
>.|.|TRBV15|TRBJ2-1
TGTGCCACCAGTCCCTACAGGGAGAAGTACAATGAGCAGTTCTTC
CATSPYREKYNEQFF
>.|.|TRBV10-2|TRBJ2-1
TGCGCCAGCAGTGTTAACCAGGAGACGCACAATGAGCAGTTCTTC
CASSVNQETHNEQFF
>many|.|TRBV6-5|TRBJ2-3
TGTGCCAGCAGTTACGACGGACTCTTGGATACGCAGTATTTT
CASSYDGLLDTQYF
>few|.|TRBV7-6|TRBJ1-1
TGTGCCAGCAGCTTACGGCAAAAATCTTCTGGGCCACAGGCTGAAGCTTTCTTT
CASSLRQKSSGPQAEAFF
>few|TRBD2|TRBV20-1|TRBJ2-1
TGCAGTGCTAGAACCGCAGTGGGGCTAGCGGGGGGCAGCTCCTACAATGAGCAGTTCTTC
CSARTAVGLAGGSSYNEQFF
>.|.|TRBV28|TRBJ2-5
TGTGCCAGCAGTTTAGTCAAAGTGGTGGAGACCCAGTACTTC
CASSLVKVVETQYF
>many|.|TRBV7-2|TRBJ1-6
TGTGCCAGCAGCTTTAGCGCCTATAATTCACCCCTCCACTTT
CASSFSAYNSPLHF
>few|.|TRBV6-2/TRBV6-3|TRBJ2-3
TGTGCCAGCGACGGGCCAAGGGATACGCAGTATTTT
CASDGPRDTQYF
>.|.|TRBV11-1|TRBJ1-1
TGTGCCAGCAGCGAAGGGGGGTCTAACACTGAAGCTTTCTTT
CASSEGGSNTEAFF
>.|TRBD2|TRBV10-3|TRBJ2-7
TGTGCCATCACCAAGTCGGGGACTAGCGGGGGGACCGAGCAGTACTTC
CAITKSGTSGGTEQYF
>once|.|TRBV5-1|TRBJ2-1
TGCGCCAGCAGCTTGAGGTTGGGTCATGAGCAGTTCTTC
CASSLRLGHEQFF
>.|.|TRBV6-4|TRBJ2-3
TGTGCCAGCAGTGACCTAGGGGGGGCTGGGCAGTATTTT
CASSDLGGAGQYF
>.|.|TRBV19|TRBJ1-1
TGTGTCAGTATTGTTGATGCGGGCGACGTGGGGACTGAAGCTTTCTTT
CVSIVDAGDVGTEAFF
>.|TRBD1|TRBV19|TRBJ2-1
TGTGCCAGTAGTATCGGGACAGGGAGCGTTCTGGCGTCCTACAATGAGCAGTTCTTC
CASSIGTGSVLASYNEQFF
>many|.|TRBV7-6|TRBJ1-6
TGTGCCAGCAGCTCTCGAATGGGGTTGAATAATTCACCCCTCCACTTT
CASSSRMGLNNSPLHF
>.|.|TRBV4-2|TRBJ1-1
TGTGCCAGCAGCCAACTTGCAGGAGTTAACACTGAAGCTTTCTTT
CASSQLAGVNTEAFF
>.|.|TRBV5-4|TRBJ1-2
TGTGCCAGCAGCTTGGCAGGGCCGGAAGGCTACACCTTC
CASSLAGPEGYTF
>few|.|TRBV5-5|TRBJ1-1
TGTGCCAGCAGCTTAGAGGCTTACACTGAAGCTTTCTTT
CASSLEAYTEAFF
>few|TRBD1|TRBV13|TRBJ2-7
TGTGCCAGCAGCTTGGGACAGGGAAGGACCTACGAGCAGTACTTC
CASSLGQGRTYEQYF
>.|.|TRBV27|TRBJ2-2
TGTGCCAGCAGTTTATCGACGGCCGGGGAGCTGTTTTTT
CASSLSTAGELFF
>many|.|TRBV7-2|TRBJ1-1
TGTGCCAGCAGCTTAGCACTATTGGGGCAGGAGGTTTCTGCTTTCTTT
CASSLALLGQEVSAFF
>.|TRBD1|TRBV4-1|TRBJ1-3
TGCGCCAGCAGCCGAACAGGGGGAGTAACTGGAAACACCATATATTTT
CASSRTGGVTGNTIYF
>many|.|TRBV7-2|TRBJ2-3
TGTGCCAGCAGCTTAGGGCTTCGGATCCCGGTAGATACGCAGTATTTT
CASSLGLRIPVDTQYF
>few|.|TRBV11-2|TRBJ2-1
TGTGCCAGCAGGGGTATGACCCAGCAGTTCTTC
CASRGMTQQFF
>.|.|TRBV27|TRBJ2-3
TGTGCCAGCAGTTTCCACCTCACAGATACGCAGTATTTT
CASSFHLTDTQYF
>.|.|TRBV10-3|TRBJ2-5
TGTGCCATCAGTGAACCCGGGACATTACAAGAGACCCAGTACTTC
CAISEPGTLQETQYF
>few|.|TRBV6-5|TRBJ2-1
TGTGCCAGCAGTATTACGGGGCTCTCCTACAATGAGCAGTTCTTC
CASSITGLSYNEQFF
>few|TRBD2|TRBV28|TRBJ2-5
TGTGCCAGCAAGACGGCGGGGGAGTTCCAAGAGACCCAGTACTTC
CASKTAGEFQETQYF
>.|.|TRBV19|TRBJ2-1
TGTGCCAGTAGTTGGACGTGGCAGTCCAATGAGCAGTTCTTC
CASSWTWQSNEQFF
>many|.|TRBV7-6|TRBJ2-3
TGTGCCAGCAGCTTATTAGCGGGACAGGTTCTCACAGATACGCAGTATTTT
CASSLLAGQVLTDTQYF
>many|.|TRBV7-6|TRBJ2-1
TGTGCCAGCAGCTTAGGGACGGTGAGGTCCTACAATGAGCAGTTCTTC
CASSLGTVRSYNEQFF
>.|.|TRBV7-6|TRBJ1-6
TGTGCCAGCAGCTTACCCGGGGTGGGCTCACCCCTCCACTTT
CASSLPGVGSPLHF
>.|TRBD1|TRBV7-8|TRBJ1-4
TGTGCCAGCAGCTTAGCTCAGGGGGCGCAGAAAATTCATTATGAAAAACTGTTTTTT
CASSLAQGAQKIHYEKLFF
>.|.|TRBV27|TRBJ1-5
TGTGCCAGCACTTCGGGTTCCGGTCAGCCCCAGCATTTT
CASTSGSGQPQHF
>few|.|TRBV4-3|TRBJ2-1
TGCGCCAGCAGCCAAGATCGCGCGACGGATGAGCAGTTCTTC
CASSQDRATDEQFF
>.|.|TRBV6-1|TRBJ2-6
TGTGCCAGCAGCAACGAGGGGTTTACTGGGGCCAACGTCCTGACTTTC
CASSNEGFTGANVLTF
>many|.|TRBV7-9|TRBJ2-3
TGTGCCAGCAGCTTAGCCCGGAATACGCAGTATTTT
CASSLARNTQYF
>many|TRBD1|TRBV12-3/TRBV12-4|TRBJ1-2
TGTGCCAGCAGATTACAGGGGCCAGCTAACTATGGCTACACCTTC
CASRLQGPANYGYTF